This T cell receptor (beta chain) stems from a study of blood T cell repertoires in COVID-19. Overall study: PBMCs, B-cell-depleted T cells, or T cells were the source of the cDNA or gDNA that made up the material.

The germline V gene has CDR1 LNHDA and CDR2 SQIVND (reference sequence). CDR3 size: 15 residues. Trimming removed 7 bases at V and 8 bases at J, with 23 bases between. In the study's own analysis: Amplification of reference gene primers provided the estimated nucleated cell counts. Using immunoSEQ multiplex PCR, the repertoire was profiled, and TCRdb retains in-frame clones only, with some absent. From that table come the V and J calls and clone size; the DNA was used to work out D and trimming. The data show approximately 150,000 clones, about 83% seen once. J is TRBJ1-1 and V is TRBV19; D not certain. The sample consisted of peripheral blood. The receptor was isolated from a man aged 50-60 years with acute or convalescent COVID-19. CDR3 sequence reads: CASNLLGQNRVEAFF. CDR3 coding DNA: TGTGCCAGTAATCTGCTTGGGCAGAATCGCGTCGAAGCTTTCTTT.